This T cell receptor (beta chain) was captured by sequencing in a study of regulatory T cells in long-lasting Graves disease. This clonotype came up a few times. The CDR3 is 16 residues long. V gave up 6 bases and J gave up 0 bases, with 15 bases separating them. Per the germline V gene, CDR1 is LNHDA and CDR2 is SQIVND (reference sequence). Time point defined: persistent/refractory GD, antithyroid drugs over 5 years with positive TRAb. After RNA was extracted from PBMCs, the TCR library was made from it. To make TCR beta libraries, researchers used iRepertoire HTBI primers and Arm-PCR of CDR3 regions. TCRdb redid the calling of the multiplex PCR reads with MiXCR, one entry per CDR3 protein. The table has around 460,000 distinct CDR3 sequences, under 25% seen once.

This rearrangement joins TRBV19 to TRBJ1-5, with D unclear. The sample in question was peripheral blood mononuclear cells (PBMCs), obtained when the disease was refractory, from a patient treated with antithyroid drugs. This TCR derives from a female donor with Graves disease. The CDR3 nucleotides are TGTGCCAGTAGGTCGGAGGGCCTTCATAGCAATCAGCCCCAGCATTTT. Its protein product is CASRSEGLHSNQPQHF.